This TCR beta chain was retrieved from a study of blood T cell repertoires in COVID-19. CDR1 is KGHSH and CDR2 is LQKENI in the germline V gene. Losses at the gene ends were 5 bases for V and 5 bases for J; bases not matched to a gene: 19. The CDR3 consists of 20 residues. The protocol was immunoSEQ multiplex PCR, while the TCRdb copy is restricted to in-frame clones and leaves out a portion. The sample includes about 200,000 clones, roughly four fifths seen only once; the top ten take approximately 5.2%. Sequenced input: peripheral blood. V usage is TRBV18 and J usage is TRBJ2-5; 14 positions match TRBD2. This receptor was identified in a woman in her sixties or seventies with COVID-19, enrolled during active disease. CDR3 sequence: CASSSQKLSGTSGSLETQYF. CDR3 nucleotides: TGTGCCAGCTCATCTCAAAAACTATCCGGGACTAGCGGGAGTTTGGAGACCCAGTACTTC.